This T cell receptor beta chain originates from a study of CD8+CD57+ T cells in acquired aplastic anemia. Points from the study as a whole: Between patients and controls, CD8+ Simpson's diversity did not vary significantly.

All sequencing subjects had displayed CD8+CD57+ cell expansion on flow cytometry. Acquired aplastic anemia of severe grade affected all patients. For this clonotype: The antigen is not known.

The V and J ends lost 3 bases and 4 bases, in that order; junction bases with no gene match: 2. The CDR3 extends over 13 amino acids. CDR1 and CDR2 from the germline V gene are DFQATT and SNEGSKA (reference sequence). Genomic DNA served as template for TCR beta VDJ and CDR3 profiling. TCRdb reanalysed the reads using MiXCR and keeps one entry per CDR3 protein. The sample has roughly 220,000 distinct CDR3 sequences, 60% to 80% seen once. This receptor was obtained from a human donor with aplastic anemia. V usage is TRBV20-1 and J usage is TRBJ1-5; TRBD1 matches 8 bases. The sample consisted of sorted CD4+, CD8+, or CD8+CD57+ T cells (not recorded which) from PBMCs. For the CDR3, the DNA is TGCAGTGCTAGTCGGGACAGGAATCAGCCCCAGCATTTT. Translated: CSASRDRNQPQHF.